This TCR beta chain was identified in a study of T cell changes during pregnancy in multiple sclerosis (dated by TCRdb to about 2019). Regarding the complete study: In women with multiple sclerosis, the researchers looked at how the T cell repertoire shifted as pregnancy progressed.

Per the germline V gene (reference sequence), MNHEY is the CDR1 and SMNVEV is the CDR2. Germline trimming amounts to 5 bases on V and 7 bases on J, with 15 as the count of junction bases outside the gene matches. From its cysteine to its phenylalanine, the CDR3 spans 17 amino acids. The CDR3 DNA has 51 bases and is translated from base 1. A note on this clone: Its antigen specificity is not known. Per-base qualities were not stored, and no clone one base away is much larger.

Library creation used the immunoSEQ multiplex PCR assay. In TCRdb, the immuneACCESS table is reduced to in-frame sequences with V and J assigned. These tables do not hold every clone; where another copy was compared, an unresolved V gene accounts for under half, and the others remain unexplained. In this sample the table shows 50,000 or so clones, 80% to 95% of which occur a single time. 3.9% of the sample comes from the top ten. The rearrangement joined TRBV27 to TRBJ2-2, with TRBD1 identical over 8 junction bases. This TCR came from a female donor with multiple sclerosis, enrolled in a pregnancy study. The sample was CD8+ T cells from peripheral blood mononuclear cells, taken after pregnancy. The bases are TGTGCCAGCAGTCCCCGGGACAGGCCCACATGGGGCGGGGAGCTGTTTTTT. It translates to CASSPRDRPTWGGELFF.